The 25 T cell receptor beta chains listed next were all sequenced from one sample in a study of blood T cell repertoires in COVID-19. Sequencing used immunoSEQ multiplex PCR; TCRdb keeps in-frame clones, though not all of them. The data show about 110,000 clones, over 75% seen once. Material for sequencing was peripheral blood. These receptors were obtained from a woman between 50 and 59 years old with acute or convalescent COVID-19.

The rearrangement links TRBV18 to TRBJ2-7; D not certain. The CDR3 sequence is 12 residues long. Germline CDR1 KGHSH, CDR2 LQKENI. V was cut by 1 base and J by 7 bases, with 8 bases left in between. Written as DNA, the CDR3 is TGTGCCAGCTCACCACGGCAGGTAGAGCAGTACTTC. Its translation: CASSPRQVEQYF.

The chain links TRBV19 to TRBJ1-2, with TRBD1 as a possible D gene (6 bases). The CDR3 is made up of 15 amino acids. Trimming left V 10 bases short and J 2 bases short, with 20 bases between. Germline V lookup: CDR1 LNHDA, CDR2 SQIVND (reference sequence). The CDR3 spells CATGTMGAPNYGYTF. Here the CDR3 DNA reads TGTGCCACTGGGACGATGGGGGCGCCCAACTATGGCTACACCTTC.

For the CDR3, the DNA is TGTGCCAGCAGTTTAGCCAGGGGGTTAACTGAAGCTTTCTTT. Its protein product is CASSLARGLTEAFF. The chain links TRBV27 to TRBJ1-1, with 7 bases identical to TRBD1. V shed 2 bases, J shed 5 bases, and the junction held 5 bases outside the gene matches. The CDR3 consists of 14 residues. Germline V gives CDR1 MNHEY, CDR2 SMNVEV (reference sequence).

J is TRBJ2-6 and V is TRBV28; D unclear. The CDR3 length is 15 residues. V lost 5 bases and J 1 base, leaving 9 bases between the germline ends. In germline, CDR1 is MDHEN, CDR2 SYDVKM. The CDR3 DNA is TGTGCCAGCAGTCCTCACGGTTCTGGGGCCAACGTCCTGACTTTC. Protein: CASSPHGSGANVLTF.

The sample holds one count of this clone. V and J are TRBV28 and TRBJ1-2, with TRBD1 matching over 8 bases. This CDR3 spans 14 amino acids. Trimming removed 8 bases from V and 6 bases from J; junction bases left unmatched: 11. Germline V lookup: CDR1 MDHEN, CDR2 SYDVKM. DNA of the CDR3: TGTGCCAGCGGCCAGTTTCAGGGGGCCAATGGCTACACCTTC. As protein: CASGQFQGANGYTF.

The V gene is TRBV5-4, the J gene TRBJ2-7; D possibly corresponds to TRBD2 (5 bases). CDR1 and CDR2 (germline): SGHNT, YYREEE (reference sequence). The germline V and J ends were trimmed by 5 bases and 2 bases, with 11 bases remaining between them. This CDR3 region has 13 residues. CDR3 nucleotides: TGTGCCAGCAGTTTTTCCGGGGCCTACGAGCAGTACTTC. This sequence encodes CASSFSGAYEQYF.

The chain has TRBV7-9 and TRBJ2-3, with TRBD1 identical over 8 bases. The CDR3 covers 16 residues. The germline V gene encodes CDR1 SEHNR and CDR2 FQNEAQ (reference sequence). The junction had 8 bases not matched to a gene; V was cut back by 5 bases and J by 1 base. The CDR3 region has the DNA TGTGCCAGCAGCCCGGACAGGGCCGCTGGCACAGATACGCAGTATTTT. Translation gives CASSPDRAAGTDTQYF.

The CDR3 DNA reads as TGTGCCAGCAGCTTAGGTGCCGGGGGAACGGGCAATGAGCAGTTCTTC. Encoded protein: CASSLGAGGTGNEQFF. The chain combines TRBV7-9 with TRBJ2-1; weak D call: TRBD2 (6 bases). V shed 1 base and J shed 6 bases, with 16 bases lying between them. Germline lookup yields CDR1 SEHNR and CDR2 FQNEAQ (reference sequence). The CDR3 contains 16 residues. The complete variable domain, with remaining parts taken from reference TRBV7-9 and TRBJ2-1, reads DTGVSQNPRHKITKRGQNVTFRCDPISEHNRLYWYRQTLGQGPEFLTYFQNEAQLEKSRLLSDRFSAERPKGSFSTLEIQRTEQGDSAMYLCASSLGAGGTGNEQFFGPGTRLTVL.

This chain uses TRBV5-1 with TRBJ2-3; 7 bases match TRBD1. The germline V gene encodes CDR1 SGHRS and CDR2 YFSETQ. Trimming cost V 0 bases and J 2 bases; bases outside gene matches: 9. The CDR3 has 17 amino acids. The DNA of the CDR3 is TGCGCCAGCAGCTTGGCCCGAGGGACAGTAACCACAGATACGCAGTATTTT. Translating it yields CASSLARGTVTTDTQYF.

The rearrangement links TRBV30 to TRBJ1-6; the D gene is possibly TRBD1 (5 bases). The CDR3 has 13 amino acids. Trimming shortened V by 5 bases and J by 13 bases, and 18 bases separated the two germline ends. Germline V lookup: CDR1 GTSNPN, CDR2 SVGIG (reference sequence). Written as DNA, the CDR3 is TGTGCCTGGGCCCTAAATAACGGGGGTCCCCTCCACTTT. Amino acid sequence: CAWALNNGGPLHF.

V and J are TRBV4-1 and TRBJ1-2; D may be TRBD1 (6 bases). Trimming stripped 0 bases from V and 6 bases from J, with 17 bases between. The CDR3 loop spans 16 amino acids. Germline-derived CDR1 and CDR2 are MGHRA and YSYEKL. The CDR3 nucleotides are TGCGCCAGCAGCCAAGATTTTGGGGGACAACCGGATGGCTACACCTTC. The encoded protein is CASSQDFGGQPDGYTF.

As concerns this clone: Other DNA sequences of this sample code for an identical CDR3. The chain joins TRBV2 to TRBJ1-2; D is perhaps TRBD1 (5 bases). Germline V lookup: CDR1 SNHLY, CDR2 FYNNEI. The CDR3 totals 12 residues. V shed 5 bases and J shed 1 base, with 5 bases lying between them. CDR3 DNA: TGTGCCAGCAGTCAGGGTAACTATGGCTACACCTTC. Protein sequence: CASSQGNYGYTF.

The chain is built from TRBV6-5 and TRBJ1-1; D might be TRBD1 (6 bases). Germline V CDR1 and CDR2: MNHEY, SVGAGI. This CDR3 spans 15 amino acids. Trimming stripped 8 bases from V and 0 bases from J, with 16 bases between. The CDR3 loop reads CASFLHQGLNTEAFF. In DNA, the CDR3 is TGTGCCAGCTTCTTGCATCAGGGGCTGAACACTGAAGCTTTCTTT.

V gene TRBV5-1 combines with J gene TRBJ2-3; 9 bases are shared with TRBD2. The length of the CDR3 is 14 residues. J was trimmed by 5 bases and V by 5 bases; bases with no gene match: 6. Per the germline V gene, CDR1 is SGHRS and CDR2 is YFSETQ. CDR3 sequence: CASSSSGAGDTQYF. Here the CDR3 DNA reads TGCGCCAGCAGTTCTAGCGGGGCGGGAGATACGCAGTATTTT.

V is TRBV5-5 and J is TRBJ1-1; D is unresolved. CDR3 length equals 14 residues. Trimming stripped 7 bases from V and 2 bases from J, with 15 bases between. Germline CDR1 SGHKS, CDR2 YYEKEE (reference sequence). CDR3 sequence: CASARPATNTEAFF. CDR3 coding DNA: TGTGCCAGCGCCAGGCCAGCCACTAACACTGAAGCTTTCTTT.

The chain is built from TRBV18 and TRBJ1-2; perhaps TRBD1 as D (5 bases). The germline V and J ends were trimmed by 4 bases and 8 bases, with 20 bases remaining between them. The CDR3 consists of 15 residues. Per the germline V gene, CDR1 is KGHSH and CDR2 is LQKENI. This CDR3 is CASSRTGTPEEGYTF. CDR3 DNA sequence: TGTGCCAGCTCACGGACCGGGACTCCCGAGGAGGGCTACACCTTC.

The chain employs TRBV5-6 and TRBJ2-3, with 9 nucleotides matching TRBD2. Germline CDR1 is SGHDT and CDR2 is YYEEEE. The junction had 3 bases not matched to a gene; V was cut back by 4 bases and J by 0 bases. CDR3 length: 15 residues. In DNA form, the CDR3 reads TGTGCCAGCAGCCCCCTAGCGGGGAGCACAGATACGCAGTATTTT. It translates to CASSPLAGSTDTQYF.

The CDR3 sequence: CASSLDQGFPSYGYTF. CDR3 nucleotide sequence: TGTGCCAGCAGCTTAGACCAGGGATTCCCTAGCTATGGCTACACCTTC. The chain couples TRBV7-6 to TRBJ1-2, with D tentatively TRBD1 (5 bases). This CDR3 region has 16 residues. The V and J ends lost 1 base and 4 bases respectively, with 16 bases between them. Germline-derived CDR1 and CDR2 are SGHVS and FNYEAQ.

V and J are TRBV19 and TRBJ2-7; D might be TRBD1 (5 bases). The germline V gene has CDR1 LNHDA and CDR2 SQIVND (reference sequence). The V end was cut by 6 bases, the J end by 1 base, with 10 bases between. The CDR3 runs to 13 residues. This CDR3 is CASSEAGSYEQYF. The CDR3 region has the DNA TGTGCCAGTAGCGAGGCAGGGTCCTACGAGCAGTACTTC.

J is TRBJ1-2 and V is TRBV6-1; D is unresolved. Germline assignment: CDR1 MNHNS and CDR2 SASEGT. This CDR3 has 15 amino acids. V lost 2 bases to trimming and J lost 4 bases, with 14 bases between them. The CDR3 nucleotides are TGTGCCAGCAGTGAATCACTCCGAGGATCCTATGGCTACACCTTC. This encodes CASSESLRGSYGYTF.

V usage is TRBV7-9 and J usage is TRBJ1-1; tentatively, D is TRBD1 (6 bases). CDR3 length: 12 amino acids. Germline V CDR1 and CDR2: SEHNR, FQNEAQ (reference sequence). V was clipped by 8 bases and J by 5 bases, with 12 bases between them. This CDR3 reads CASSDRETEAFF. The CDR3 DNA reads as TGTGCCAGCTCGGACAGAGAGACTGAAGCTTTCTTT.

The V and J genes are TRBV28 and TRBJ2-1; D perhaps matches TRBD2 (6 bases). Germline V gene lookup returns CDR1 MDHEN and CDR2 SYDVKM. CDR3 length: 14 amino acids. The V end was cut by 5 bases, the J end by 4 bases, with 12 bases between. The chain's CDR3 is CASSPPRGYNEQFF. In DNA form, the CDR3 reads TGTGCCAGCAGTCCACCCCGGGGGTACAATGAGCAGTTCTTC. Full variable domain (rest looked up from reference TRBV28 and TRBJ2-1): DVKVTQSSRYLVKRTGEKVFLECVQDMDHENMFWYRQDPGLGLRLIYFSYDVKMKEKGDIPEGYSVSREKKERFSLILESASTNQTSMYLCASSPPRGYNEQFFGPGTRLTVL.

The chain uses TRBV7-6 and TRBJ2-1; D possibly corresponds to TRBD2 (6 bases). The germline V gene encodes CDR1 SGHVS and CDR2 FNYEAQ. The CDR3 is made up of 17 amino acids. With 5 bases removed from V and 3 bases from J, the gap between germline ends came to 20 bases. The CDR3 sequence is CASSPGVGAPYYNEQFF. The CDR3 region has the DNA TGTGCCAGCAGCCCGGGAGTTGGGGCTCCCTACTACAATGAGCAGTTCTTC.

The V and J genes are TRBV7-2 and TRBJ1-1, with 11 nucleotides matching TRBD1. Germline V gene sequence: CDR1 SGHTA, CDR2 FQGNSA. This CDR3 comprises 16 residues. V lost 4 bases to trimming and J lost 2 bases; unmatched junction nucleotides: 6. As DNA, the CDR3 is TGTGCCAGCAGCTCGACTAGGACAGGGGGCAACACTGAAGCTTTCTTT. Its translation is CASSSTRTGGNTEAFF.

The chain couples TRBV11-3 to TRBJ2-1, with TRBD2 matching over 14 bases. The CDR3 is made up of 17 amino acids. J was trimmed by 6 bases and V by 0 bases; bases with no gene match: 4. Germline loops: CDR1 SGHNT, CDR2 YENEEA. The chain's CDR3 is CASSLDLGTSGGNEQFF. CDR3 bases: TGTGCCAGCAGCTTAGACTTGGGGACTAGCGGGGGCAATGAGCAGTTCTTC.